The 9 T cell receptor beta chains presented below share a single source sample, sequenced in a study of molecular identifiers for immune sequencing clone quantification. MiXCR was run by TCRdb on the PCR reads, yielding one entry per CDR3 protein. The top ten clones hold about 0.84% of a sample with over 550,000 distinct CDR3 sequences, over 25% of them seen once. Sequencing input: naive CD8+ T cells from blood, with Jurkat cell RNA spiked in. As for subset: FACS-sorted CD8+CD4-CCR7+CD45RA+ naive T cells. The receptors were sampled from a human donor in good health. Some libraries in this study had Jurkat cell RNA spiked in.

The table lists this clonotype with a few counts. The rearrangement uses TRBV27 and TRBJ2-3; the match to TRBD2 covers 7 bases. After removal of 6 bases from V and 1 base from J, the junction contained 10 bases not matched to a gene. This CDR3 is built from 16 residues. CDR1 MNHEY and CDR2 SMNVEV come from the germline V gene (reference sequence). CDR3 in amino acids: CASSPMPGLRTDTQYF. CDR3 coding DNA: TGTGCCAGCAGCCCAATGCCGGGACTACGCACAGATACGCAGTATTTT.

In regard to this clonotype: The junction differs from germline at one of its ends, possibly a read error. The rearrangement uses TRBV15 and TRBJ2-7; D remains ambiguous. From germline, CDR1 is LNHNV and CDR2 YYDKDF (reference sequence). CDR3 length equals 15 residues. The CDR3 loop is CATSRDLGLPYGQYF. Here the CDR3 DNA reads TGTGCCACCAGCAGAGATCTAGGGCTCCCCTACGGGCAGTACTTC.

V and J are TRBV30 and TRBJ2-1, with 12 nucleotides matching TRBD2. Germline CDR1 GTSNPN, CDR2 SVGIG (reference sequence). This CDR3 is built from 14 residues. V dropped 2 bases and J dropped 8; count of bases not matched to a gene: 4. This chain's CDR3 is CAWSLASGRDEQFF. CDR3 coding DNA: TGTGCCTGGAGTCTGGCTAGCGGGAGGGATGAGCAGTTCTTC.

This clonotype was counted a few times. The V gene is TRBV19, the J gene TRBJ2-7; perhaps D is TRBD1 or TRBD2 (5 bases each). Germline V CDR1 and CDR2: LNHDA, SQIVND (reference sequence). The CDR3 consists of 14 residues. With 5 bases removed from V and 2 bases from J, the gap between germline ends came to 13 bases. For the CDR3, the DNA is TGTGCCAGTAGTCCCCTTTGGGGGACCTACGAGCAGTACTTC. It translates to CASSPLWGTYEQYF.

For this clonotype: A much larger clone lies a single base off, so this may be a read error. CDR3 sequence: CTSSLDSYTGELFF. The CDR3 nucleotides are TGTACCAGCAGCTTGGACAGTTACACCGGGGAGCTGTTTTTT. The chain recombines TRBV7-9 with TRBJ2-2; perhaps TRBD1 as D (6 bases). Germline V CDR1 and CDR2: SEHNR, FQNEAQ (reference sequence). The CDR3 is 14 residues long.

This clonotype was counted only a few times. The gene calls are TRBV12-3 or TRBV12-4 and TRBJ1-4, with D unclear. The CDR3 covers 13 residues. Trimming removed 5 bases from V and 0 bases from J, with 4 bases in between. The CDR3 loop reads CASSEATNEKLFF. DNA of the CDR3: TGTGCCAGCAGTGAGGCAACTAATGAAAAACTGTTTTTT.

The chain employs TRBV6-2 or TRBV6-3 and TRBJ2-3; 9 nucleotides align to TRBD2. V was clipped by 0 bases and J by 2 bases; unmatched bases: 9. CDR1 and CDR2 (germline): MNHEY, SVGEGT. The CDR3 length is 18 residues. The CDR3 DNA follows: TGTGCCAGCAGTTACTCCAATCCGCTAGCGGGATCCACAGATACGCAGTATTTT. Translation gives CASSYSNPLAGSTDTQYF.

Note on this clonotype: This may stem from a read error, because a much larger clone lies one nucleotide away. The rearrangement links TRBV20-1 to TRBJ2-7; no reliable D call. Germline-derived CDR1 and CDR2 are DFQATT and SNEGSKA (reference sequence). The CDR3 extends over 13 amino acids. V was pared by 3 bases and J by 6 bases, with 15 bases between. DNA of the CDR3: TGCAGTGCTAGGGGTAGTTTATCGGGCGAGCAGTACTTC. Its translation is CSARGSLSGEQYF.

This clonotype was picked up a small number of times. The chain uses TRBV4-3 and TRBJ1-2; D possibly corresponds to TRBD1 (5 bases). This CDR3 contains 16 residues. Trimming removed 0 bases at V and 0 bases at J, with 11 bases between. Germline V gene lookup returns CDR1 LGHNA and CDR2 YSLEER. The CDR3 DNA is TGCGCCAGCAGCCAAGATTCGGGGCGACCTAACTATGGCTACACCTTC. It codes for CASSQDSGRPNYGYTF.